This TCR beta chain was identified in a study of human T cells and chemical hapten exposure. Study in general: Subjects had 2% DPC placed on about 2 cm by about 2 cm of upper inner arm skin for sensitization. After 6 days, upper back 0.01% DPC patch tests were scored.

CDR1 is MNHEY and CDR2 is SMNVEV in the germline V gene (reference sequence). With 6 bases removed from V and 4 bases from J, the gap between germline ends came to 15 bases. The CDR3 loop spans 14 amino acids. TCRdb called the RACE reads again in MiXCR, with one record for every CDR3 protein. In the table there are approximately 74,000 distinct CDR3 sequences, about 32% of which are singletons. Stated time point: patch test 1, 2 weeks after DPC sensitization. Treatment here: therapeutic diphenylcyclopropenone sensitization with weekly scalp DPC. People who gave samples had alopecia, were 18 to 70 years old, and were suitable for DPC.

The chain joins TRBV27 to TRBJ1-1; possible D gene TRBD1, 5 bases. The input for sequencing was whole blood, taken in connection with sensitization to the hapten diphenylcyclopropenone (DPC). The sequence was obtained from a man between 35 and 55 years old with alopecia areata. Some clones in this sample may be carry-over from other donors' samples. The CDR3 sequence: CASRPVGASTEAFF. The DNA of the CDR3 is TGTGCCAGCAGACCCGTAGGGGCTAGCACTGAAGCTTTCTTT.